The clone carrying this TCR beta chain appeared many times. As yet, its antigen is unknown. TCRdb fed the RT-PCR reads into MiXCR, producing one record per CDR3 protein. This table holds roughly 620,000 distinct CDR3 sequences, around 11% found once. These data come from a study of response to subunit inactivated influenza vaccine. General observations from the study: The authors put forward the suggestion that each seasonal influenza vaccination may bring in only a limited number of new T cells.

Germline V CDR1 and CDR2: LGHDT, YNNKEL (reference sequence). Trimming stripped 1 base from V and 3 bases from J, with 10 bases between. This CDR3 spans 15 amino acids. The sample was also linked to a second study, of T cells expressing NK-cell markers. Turning to that study: cDNA encoding TCR beta was synthesized via 5'RACE template switching incorporating UMIs. Sorting of alpha-beta TCR T cells alone was achieved in several experiments with an anti-gamma-delta TCR antibody. The CD3+CD56-NKG2C+ fraction was also led by these clonotypes in several donors. HCMV specificity of the expanded NKG2C+ T cell clones was not established.

The J gene is TRBJ2-4, the V gene TRBV3-1; possible D gene TRBD2, 5 bases. The sequence was collected from a man in his fifties who received an inactivated influenza vaccine. The specimen was PBMCs from blood, collected on the day of vaccination. The CDR3: CASSQVLVGKNIQYF. The CDR3 DNA follows: TGTGCCAGCAGCCAAGTACTAGTCGGCAAAAACATTCAGTACTTC.